A single sample is the source of the 9 T cell receptor beta chains below, sequenced in a study of blood T cell repertoires in COVID-19. Generated by immunoSEQ multiplex PCR, the TCRdb table keeps only in-frame clones and is missing some. The data contain approximately 240,000 clones, approximately 80% of them singletons. Material: PBMCs or T cells enriched from blood (not recorded which). The source is a woman between 40 and 55 years old with acute COVID-19.

This clone came up once. The chain links TRBV5-1 to TRBJ1-2, with D tentatively TRBD1 (6 bases). Trimming left V 4 bases short and J 6 bases short, with 19 bases between. Germline V gene data show CDR1 as SGHRS and CDR2 as YFSETQ. This CDR3 contains 15 residues. CDR3 sequence: CASSVDRIDYNGYTF. CDR3 nucleotides: TGCGCCAGCAGCGTAGACAGGATCGATTATAATGGCTACACCTTC.

This chain connects TRBV18 to TRBJ2-4; 16 bases are a match to TRBD2. CDR1 KGHSH and CDR2 LQKENI come from the germline V gene. CDR3 length: 18 amino acids. Unmatched junction bases numbered 6, after V lost 6 bases and J lost 1 base. This CDR3 reads CASSPAGLAGGAKNIQYF. CDR3 bases: TGTGCCAGCTCCCCCGCGGGACTAGCGGGAGGGGCCAAAAACATTCAGTACTTC.

The V gene is TRBV19, the J gene TRBJ1-2, with 7 bases lining up with TRBD1. This CDR3 region has 13 residues. The germline gives CDR1 LNHDA, CDR2 SQIVND (reference sequence). V trimming: 5 bases; J trimming: 2 bases; junction bases outside the gene matches: 2. The CDR3 DNA reads as TGTGCCAGTAGTGACAGGGAGAACTATGGCTACACCTTC. This sequence encodes CASSDRENYGYTF.

Concerning this clone: No conserved phenylalanine or tryptophan is present at the end of the CDR3, so a read error is the likely explanation. The limits of the CDR3 on the DNA are not certain, so only TCRdb's listed CDR3 is given. The gene calls are TRBV5-8 and TRBJ2-7; the D call of TRBD2 is as the table states it, not checked on the DNA. Per the germline V gene, CDR1 is SGHTS and CDR2 is YDEGEE. The CDR3 length is 12 residues, termini included. The chain's CDR3 is CASSLGLAVEDL.

The chain recombines TRBV3-1 (or the pseudogene TRBV3-2) with TRBJ2-2; D is undetermined. V was cut by 4 bases and J by 4 bases, with 4 bases left in between. Germline values: CDR1 LGHDT, CDR2 YNNKEL (reference sequence). This CDR3 region has 12 residues. CDR3 amino acids: CASSRSTGELFF. The CDR3 coding sequence is TGTGCCAGCAGCCGCAGCACCGGGGAGCTGTTTTTT.

This clone was detected only a few times. This chain connects TRBV14 to TRBJ2-7, with TRBD2 matching over 7 bases. Germline V gene sequence: CDR1 SGHDN, CDR2 FVKESK. The CDR3 length is 18 residues. V dropped 0 bases and J dropped 0; count of bases not matched to a gene: 11. The CDR3 DNA follows: TGTGCCAGCAGCCAAGATCGTTCTAAGCGGGGCCCCTCCTACGAGCAGTACTTC. Amino acid sequence: CASSQDRSKRGPSYEQYF.

This clone was seen just once. V gene TRBV19 combines with J gene TRBJ1-5; 8 positions agree with TRBD1. V was pared by 8 bases and J by 5 bases, with 8 bases of the junction left unmatched. The CDR3 is 14 residues long. From germline, CDR1 is LNHDA and CDR2 SQIVND (reference sequence). Written as DNA, the CDR3 is TGTGCCAGTTCCATCCCAGGGGGCTATCAGCCCCAGCATTTT. Protein: CASSIPGGYQPQHF.

The rearrangement uses TRBV29-1 and TRBJ2-1; 13 bases agree with TRBD2. V shed 5 bases, J shed 2 bases, and the junction held 9 bases outside the gene matches. CDR3 size: 17 residues. CDR1 is SQVTM, CDR2 ANQGSEA, per germline. The CDR3 DNA sequence: TGCAGCGTTCGGACTAGCGGGAGTAGAGGACCCTACAATGAGCAGTTCTTC. Translating it yields CSVRTSGSRGPYNEQFF.

The chain employs TRBV5-1 and TRBJ2-2; perhaps TRBD1 as D (6 bases). Per the germline V gene, CDR1 is SGHRS and CDR2 is YFSETQ. Deletions cut 4 bases from V and 10 bases from J, with 11 bases between. There are 12 residues in the CDR3. The CDR3 DNA reads as TGCGCCAGCAGCGACCCGGGACAGGAGCTGTTTTTT. Its protein is CASSDPGQELFF.